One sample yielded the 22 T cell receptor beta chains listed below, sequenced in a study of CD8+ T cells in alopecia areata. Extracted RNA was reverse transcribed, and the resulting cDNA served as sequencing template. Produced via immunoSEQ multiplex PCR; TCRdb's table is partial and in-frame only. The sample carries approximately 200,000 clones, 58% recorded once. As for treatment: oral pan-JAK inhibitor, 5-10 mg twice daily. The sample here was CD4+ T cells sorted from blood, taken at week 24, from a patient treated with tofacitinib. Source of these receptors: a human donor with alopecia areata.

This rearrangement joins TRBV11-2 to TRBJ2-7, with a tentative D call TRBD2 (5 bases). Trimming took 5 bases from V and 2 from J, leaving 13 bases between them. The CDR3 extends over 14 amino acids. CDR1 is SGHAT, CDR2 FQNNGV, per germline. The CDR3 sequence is CASSPDYLTYEQYF. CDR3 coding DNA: TGTGCCAGCAGCCCAGACTATTTAACCTACGAGCAGTACTTC.

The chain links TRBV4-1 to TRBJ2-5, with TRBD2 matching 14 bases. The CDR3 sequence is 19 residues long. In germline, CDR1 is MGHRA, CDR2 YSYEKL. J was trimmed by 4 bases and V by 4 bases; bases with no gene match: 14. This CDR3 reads CASSRLTGAGTSGRETQYF. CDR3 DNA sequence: TGCGCCAGCAGCCGCCTAACCGGCGCCGGGACTAGCGGGAGAGAGACCCAGTACTTC.

The CDR3 sequence: CASSQRGQGANQPQHF. For the CDR3, the DNA is TGCGCCAGCAGCCAACGCGGACAGGGCGCCAATCAGCCCCAGCATTTT. The J gene is TRBJ1-5, the V gene TRBV4-1, with TRBD1 matching over 8 bases. There are 16 residues in the CDR3. Per the germline V gene, CDR1 is MGHRA and CDR2 is YSYEKL. V lost 2 bases and J lost 3; bases outside the gene matches: 6.

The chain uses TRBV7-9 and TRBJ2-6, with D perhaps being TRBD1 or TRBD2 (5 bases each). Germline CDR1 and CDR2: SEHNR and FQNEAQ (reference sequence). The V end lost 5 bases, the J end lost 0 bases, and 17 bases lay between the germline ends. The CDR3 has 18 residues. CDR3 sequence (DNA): TGTGCCAGCAGCCCCACGGGGCTGGGTATCTCTGGGGCCAACGTCCTGACTTTC. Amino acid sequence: CASSPTGLGISGANVLTF.

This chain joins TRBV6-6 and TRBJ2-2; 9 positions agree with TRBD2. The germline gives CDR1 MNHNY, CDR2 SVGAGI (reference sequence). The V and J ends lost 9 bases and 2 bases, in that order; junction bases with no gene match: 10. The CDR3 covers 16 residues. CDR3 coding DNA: TGTGCCAGTAGGACTAGCGAGCGGCATAACACCGGGGAGCTGTTTTTT. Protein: CASRTSERHNTGELFF.

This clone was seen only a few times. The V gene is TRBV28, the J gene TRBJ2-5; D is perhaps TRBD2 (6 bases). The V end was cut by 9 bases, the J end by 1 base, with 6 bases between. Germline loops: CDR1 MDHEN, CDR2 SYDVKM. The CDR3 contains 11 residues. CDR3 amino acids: CARGLQETQYF. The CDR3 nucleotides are TGTGCCAGGGGACTCCAAGAGACCCAGTACTTC.

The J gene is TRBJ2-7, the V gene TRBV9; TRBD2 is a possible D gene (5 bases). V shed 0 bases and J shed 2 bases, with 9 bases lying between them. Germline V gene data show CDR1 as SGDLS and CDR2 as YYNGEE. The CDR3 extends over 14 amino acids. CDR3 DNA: TGTGCCAGCAGCGTAGGGCGGGCAACCTACGAGCAGTACTTC. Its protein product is CASSVGRATYEQYF.

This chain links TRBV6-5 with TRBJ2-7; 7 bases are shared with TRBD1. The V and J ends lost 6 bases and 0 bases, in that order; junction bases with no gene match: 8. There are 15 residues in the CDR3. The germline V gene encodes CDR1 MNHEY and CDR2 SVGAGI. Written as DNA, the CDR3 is TGTGCCAGCAGCCGGTGGGGACAGCGCTCCTACGAGCAGTACTTC. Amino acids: CASSRWGQRSYEQYF.

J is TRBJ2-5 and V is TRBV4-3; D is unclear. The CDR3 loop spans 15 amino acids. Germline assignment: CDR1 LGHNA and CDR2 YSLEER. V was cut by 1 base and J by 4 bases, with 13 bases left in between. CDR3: CASSQGPVSLETQYF. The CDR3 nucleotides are TGCGCCAGCAGCCAAGGTCCGGTATCCCTAGAGACCCAGTACTTC.

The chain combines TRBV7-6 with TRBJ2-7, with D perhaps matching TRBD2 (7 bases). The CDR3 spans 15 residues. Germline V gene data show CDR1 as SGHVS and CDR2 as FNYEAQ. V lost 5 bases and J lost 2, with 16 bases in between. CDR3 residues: CASSPLGGLAYEQYF. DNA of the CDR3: TGTGCCAGCAGCCCTCTCGGGGGGCTGGCCTACGAGCAGTACTTC.

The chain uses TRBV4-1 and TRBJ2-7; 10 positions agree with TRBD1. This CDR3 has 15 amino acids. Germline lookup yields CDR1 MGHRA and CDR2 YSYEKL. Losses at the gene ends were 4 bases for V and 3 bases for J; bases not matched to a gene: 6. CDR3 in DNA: TGCGCCAGCAGCCCTCGGACAGGGGGTGTCTACGAGCAGTACTTC. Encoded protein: CASSPRTGGVYEQYF.

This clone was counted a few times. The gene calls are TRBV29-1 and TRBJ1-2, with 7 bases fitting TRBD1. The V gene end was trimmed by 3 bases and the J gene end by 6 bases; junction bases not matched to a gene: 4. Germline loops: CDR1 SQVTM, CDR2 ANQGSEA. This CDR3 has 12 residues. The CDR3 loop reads CSVDGQDHGYTF. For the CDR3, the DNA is TGCAGCGTTGATGGACAGGACCATGGCTACACCTTC.

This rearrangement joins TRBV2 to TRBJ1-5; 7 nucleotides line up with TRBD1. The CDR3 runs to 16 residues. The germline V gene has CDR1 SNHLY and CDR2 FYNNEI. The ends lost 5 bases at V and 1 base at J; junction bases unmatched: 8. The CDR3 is CASSLRAGGSNQPQHF. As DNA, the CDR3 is TGTGCCAGCAGTCTAAGGGCAGGGGGAAGCAATCAGCCCCAGCATTTT.

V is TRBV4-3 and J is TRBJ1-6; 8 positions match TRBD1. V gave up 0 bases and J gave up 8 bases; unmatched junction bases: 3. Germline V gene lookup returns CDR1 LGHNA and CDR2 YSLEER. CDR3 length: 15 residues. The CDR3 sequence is CASSQDGQGYSPLHF. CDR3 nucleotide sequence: TGCGCCAGCAGCCAAGACGGACAGGGATATTCACCCCTCCACTTT.

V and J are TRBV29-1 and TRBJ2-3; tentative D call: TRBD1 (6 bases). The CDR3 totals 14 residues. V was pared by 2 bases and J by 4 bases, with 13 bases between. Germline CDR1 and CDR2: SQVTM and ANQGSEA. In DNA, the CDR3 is TGCAGCGTTGAACTACAGGGAAGGGCAGATACGCAGTATTTT. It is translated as CSVELQGRADTQYF.

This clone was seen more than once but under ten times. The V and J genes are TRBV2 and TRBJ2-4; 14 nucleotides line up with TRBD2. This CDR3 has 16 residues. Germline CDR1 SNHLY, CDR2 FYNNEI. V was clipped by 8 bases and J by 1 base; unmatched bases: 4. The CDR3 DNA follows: TGTGCCAGCGGGGGACTAGCGGGAGCCGCCAAAAACATTCAGTACTTC. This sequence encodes CASGGLAGAAKNIQYF.

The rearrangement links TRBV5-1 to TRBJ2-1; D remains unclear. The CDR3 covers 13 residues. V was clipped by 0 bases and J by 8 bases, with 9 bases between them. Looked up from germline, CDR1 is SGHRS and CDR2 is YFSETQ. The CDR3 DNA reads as TGCGCCAGCAGCTTGGATTCTCCCCATGAGCAGTTCTTC. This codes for CASSLDSPHEQFF. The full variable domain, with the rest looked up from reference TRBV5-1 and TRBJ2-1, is KAGVTQTPRYLIKTRGQQVTLSCSPISGHRSVSWYQQTPGQGLQFLFEYFSETQRNKGNFPGRFSGRQFSNSRSEMNVSTLELGDSALYLCASSLDSPHEQFFGPGTRLTVL.

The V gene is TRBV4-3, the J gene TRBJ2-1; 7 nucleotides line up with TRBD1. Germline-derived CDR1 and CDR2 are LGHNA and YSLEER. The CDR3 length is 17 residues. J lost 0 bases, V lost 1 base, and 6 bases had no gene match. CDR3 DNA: TGCGCCAGCAGCCAAGCCGGGACAGCAAGCTCCTACAATGAGCAGTTCTTC. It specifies CASSQAGTASSYNEQFF.

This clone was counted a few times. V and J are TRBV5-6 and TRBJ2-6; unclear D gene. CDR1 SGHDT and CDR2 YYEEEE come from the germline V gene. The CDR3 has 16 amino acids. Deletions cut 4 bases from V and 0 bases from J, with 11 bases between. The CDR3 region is CASSLTSSSGANVLTF. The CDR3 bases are TGTGCCAGCAGCCTGACAAGCTCCTCTGGGGCCAACGTCCTGACTTTC.

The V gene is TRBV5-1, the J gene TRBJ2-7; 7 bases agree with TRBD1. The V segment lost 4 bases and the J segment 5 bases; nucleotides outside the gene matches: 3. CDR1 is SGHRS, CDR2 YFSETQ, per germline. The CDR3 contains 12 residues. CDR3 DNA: TGCGCCAGCAGCCTGAGGGGGCACGAGCAGTACTTC. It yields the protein CASSLRGHEQYF.

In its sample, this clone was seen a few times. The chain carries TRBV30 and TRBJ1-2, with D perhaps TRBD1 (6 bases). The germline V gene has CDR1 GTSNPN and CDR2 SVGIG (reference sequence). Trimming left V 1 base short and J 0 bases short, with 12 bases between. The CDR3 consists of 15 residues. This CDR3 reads CAWSANGQPNYGYTF. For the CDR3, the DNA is TGTGCCTGGAGTGCAAACGGACAGCCTAACTATGGCTACACCTTC. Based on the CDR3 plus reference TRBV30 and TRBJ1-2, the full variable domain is SQTIHQWPATLVQPVGSPLSLECTVEGTSNPNLYWYRQAAGRGLQLLFYSVGIGQISSEVPQNLSASRPQDRQFILSSKKLLLSDSGFYLCAWSANGQPNYGYTFGSGTRLTVV.

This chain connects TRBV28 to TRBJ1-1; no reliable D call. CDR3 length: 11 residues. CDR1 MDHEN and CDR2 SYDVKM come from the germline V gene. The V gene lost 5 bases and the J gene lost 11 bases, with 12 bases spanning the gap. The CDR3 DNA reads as TGTGCCAGCAGTCGAACCTTTGGTGCTTTCTTT. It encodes CASSRTFGAFF.